This paragraph covers one T cell receptor (beta chain) sequence. What it recognizes is unknown. These data are taken from a study of CD8 T cells in ankylosing spondylitis. TCRdb ran MiXCR on the 5' RACE reads and lists one entry per CDR3 protein. The table shows about 420,000 distinct CDR3 sequences, with approximately 20% occurring only once. Study-wide findings and caveats: Ankylosing spondylitis blood appeared to be characterized by a TCR beta motif of eight highly homologous variants.

CDR1 is SGHAT, CDR2 FQNNGV, per germline. J lost 6 bases, V lost 5 bases, and 9 bases had no gene match. This CDR3 is built from 16 residues. Material: blood, either unsorted or a sorted T cell fraction (not recorded which). The rearrangement links TRBV11-2 to TRBJ2-2; 10 bases are a match to TRBD2. The sequence derives from a male donor with ankylosing spondylitis. CDR3 nucleotides: TGTGCCAGCAGCCCAAGGCTAGCGGGAGACGCCGGGGAGCTGTTTTTT. Encoded protein: CASSPRLAGDAGELFF.